This T cell receptor beta chain was identified during a study of regulatory T cells in long-lasting Graves disease. Study conclusions and caveats: Results may be inaccurate due to the small sample size.

This clonotype appeared many times. Antigen specificity is unknown. Trimming removed 6 bases from V and 5 bases from J, with 19 bases in between. Germline V lookup: CDR1 SNHLY, CDR2 FYNNEI. The length of the CDR3 is 15 residues. With iRepertoire HTBI primers and Arm-PCR of CDR3 regions, TCR beta libraries were built. TCRdb reprocessed the multiplex PCR reads with MiXCR, giving one entry per CDR3 protein. This table has hundreds of thousands of distinct CDR3 sequences, roughly 13% appearing once. Time point specified: newly diagnosed GD, antithyroid drugs for less than 3 months. The authors made the TCR library using RNA they extracted from PBMCs. Graves' disease diagnoses used American Thyroid Association guidelines. These same records also appear under a second study, on T cells in Graves' hyperthyroidism and ophthalmopathy. As that report states: In blood, most of the thyroid clonotypes expanded above 0.001 were also present.

This clonotype was obtained from a man between 25 and 39 years old with Graves disease. Sequenced material: peripheral blood mononuclear cells (PBMCs), taken at new diagnosis, from a patient treated with antithyroid drugs. This rearrangement joins TRBV2 to TRBJ2-5; maybe TRBD1 (6 bases). CDR3 in amino acids: CASRSQGWIGETQYF. The CDR3 DNA reads TGTGCCAGCAGAAGCCAGGGGTGGATTGGGGAGACCCAGTACTTC.